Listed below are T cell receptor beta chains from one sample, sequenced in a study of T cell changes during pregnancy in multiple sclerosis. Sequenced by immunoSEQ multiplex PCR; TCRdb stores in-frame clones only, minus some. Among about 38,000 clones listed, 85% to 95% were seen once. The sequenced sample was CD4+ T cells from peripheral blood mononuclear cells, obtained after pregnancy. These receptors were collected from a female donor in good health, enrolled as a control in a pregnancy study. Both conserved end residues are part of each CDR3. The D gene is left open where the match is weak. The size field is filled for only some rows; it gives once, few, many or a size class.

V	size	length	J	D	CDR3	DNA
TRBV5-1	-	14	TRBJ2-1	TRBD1	CASSLGQGRHEQFF	TGCGCCAGCAGCTTGGGACAGGGGAGGCATGAGCAGTTCTTC
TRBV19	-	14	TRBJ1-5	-	CASRTGHLNQPQHF	TGTGCCAGTAGGACGGGACATCTCAATCAGCCCCAGCATTTT
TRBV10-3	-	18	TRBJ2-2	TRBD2	CAISGKNTSGRDTGELFF	TGTGCCATCAGTGGGAAAAATACTAGCGGGAGGGACACCGGGGAGCTGTTTTTT
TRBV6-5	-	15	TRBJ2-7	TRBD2	CASSPLAGGPGEQYF	TGTGCCAGCAGTCCTCTAGCGGGAGGGCCGGGCGAGCAGTACTTC
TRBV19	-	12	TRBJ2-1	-	CASSSRGNEQFF	TGTGCCAGTAGTTCCCGCGGCAATGAGCAGTTCTTC
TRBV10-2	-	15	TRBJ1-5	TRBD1	CASSDAGTGLQPQHF	TGCGCCAGCAGTGACGCCGGGACAGGGCTTCAGCCCCAGCATTTT
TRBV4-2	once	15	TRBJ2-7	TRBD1	CASSQDVGTAGEQYF	TGTGCCAGCAGCCAAGATGTGGGGACAGCAGGGGAGCAGTACTTC
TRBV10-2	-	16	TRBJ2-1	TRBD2	CASSEPAGVSYNEQFF	TGCGCCAGCAGTGAACCAGCGGGGGTCTCCTACAATGAGCAGTTCTTC
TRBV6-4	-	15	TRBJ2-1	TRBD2	CASSVKLAGESEQFF	TGTGCCAGCAGTGTGAAGCTAGCGGGAGAATCTGAGCAGTTCTTC
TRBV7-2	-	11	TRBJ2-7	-	CASSLAFEQYF	TGTGCCAGCAGCTTAGCCTTCGAGCAGTACTTC
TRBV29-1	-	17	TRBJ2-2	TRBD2	CSAGGLSGRGNTGELFF	TGCAGCGCTGGCGGACTAAGCGGGAGAGGGAACACCGGGGAGCTGTTTTTT
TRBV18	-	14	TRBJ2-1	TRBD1	CASSPGQGYNEQFF	TGTGCCAGCTCACCCGGACAGGGTTACAATGAGCAGTTCTTC
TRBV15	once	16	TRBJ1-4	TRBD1	CATGSRGQVFNEKLFF	TGTGCCACCGGCAGCCGGGGACAGGTTTTTAATGAAAAACTGTTTTTT
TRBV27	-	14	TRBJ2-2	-	CASEPLPRAGELFF	TGTGCCAGCGAGCCCCTCCCTCGGGCCGGGGAGCTGTTTTTT
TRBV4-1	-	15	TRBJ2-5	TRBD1	CASSPGTGVAETQYF	TGCGCCAGCAGCCCCGGGACAGGGGTGGCAGAGACCCAGTACTTC
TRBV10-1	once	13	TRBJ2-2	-	CASSDTPTGELFF	TGCGCCAGCAGTGACACTCCCACCGGGGAGCTGTTTTTT
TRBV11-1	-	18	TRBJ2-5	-	CASSLGLNGDSLSETQYF	TGTGCCAGCAGCTTAGGCTTGAACGGAGACAGCCTGTCGGAGACCCAGTACTTC
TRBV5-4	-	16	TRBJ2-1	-	CASSLAPAAAHNEQFF	TGTGCCAGCAGCTTGGCACCAGCGGCGGCCCACAATGAGCAGTTCTTC
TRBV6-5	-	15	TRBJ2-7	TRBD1	CASSPRGTGNYEQYF	TGTGCCAGCAGCCCCCGTGGGACAGGGAACTACGAGCAGTACTTC
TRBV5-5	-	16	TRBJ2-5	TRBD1	CASSAGQGWYQETQYF	TGTGCCAGCAGCGCGGGACAGGGGTGGTACCAAGAGACCCAGTACTTC
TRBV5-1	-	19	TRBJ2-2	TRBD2	CASSPAGTSGPTSTGELFF	TGCGCCAGCAGCCCCGCCGGGACTAGCGGGCCCACGTCGACCGGGGAGCTGTTTTTT
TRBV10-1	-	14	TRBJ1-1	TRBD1	CASSEGQGATEAFF	TGCGCCAGCAGTGAGGGACAGGGGGCAACTGAAGCTTTCTTT
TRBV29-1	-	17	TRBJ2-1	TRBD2	CSVEGTSGTTLYNEQFF	TGCAGCGTTGAGGGGACTAGCGGGACTACGTTGTACAATGAGCAGTTCTTC
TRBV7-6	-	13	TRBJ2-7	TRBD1	CASSRDSWYEQYF	TGTGCCAGCAGCAGGGACAGTTGGTACGAGCAGTACTTC
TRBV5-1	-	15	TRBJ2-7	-	CASSLGGSGPFEQYF	TGCGCCAGCAGCTTAGGCGGTAGCGGACCCTTCGAGCAGTACTTC
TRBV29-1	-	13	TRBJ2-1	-	CSARSGPYNEQFF	TGCAGCGCCCGATCTGGCCCCTACAATGAGCAGTTCTTC
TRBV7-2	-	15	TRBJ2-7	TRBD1	CASSSQTGTNYEQYF	TGTGCCAGCAGCTCCCAGACAGGGACAAACTACGAGCAGTACTTC
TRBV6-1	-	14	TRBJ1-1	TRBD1	CASSPGDRYTEAFF	TGTGCCAGCAGTCCAGGGGACAGGTACACTGAAGCTTTCTTT
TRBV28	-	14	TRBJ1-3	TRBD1	CASKPGQGVHTIYF	TGTGCCAGCAAACCGGGACAGGGCGTACACACCATATATTTT
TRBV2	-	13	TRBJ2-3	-	CASSEWGRNTQYF	TGTGCCAGCAGTGAATGGGGCAGGAATACGCAGTATTTT